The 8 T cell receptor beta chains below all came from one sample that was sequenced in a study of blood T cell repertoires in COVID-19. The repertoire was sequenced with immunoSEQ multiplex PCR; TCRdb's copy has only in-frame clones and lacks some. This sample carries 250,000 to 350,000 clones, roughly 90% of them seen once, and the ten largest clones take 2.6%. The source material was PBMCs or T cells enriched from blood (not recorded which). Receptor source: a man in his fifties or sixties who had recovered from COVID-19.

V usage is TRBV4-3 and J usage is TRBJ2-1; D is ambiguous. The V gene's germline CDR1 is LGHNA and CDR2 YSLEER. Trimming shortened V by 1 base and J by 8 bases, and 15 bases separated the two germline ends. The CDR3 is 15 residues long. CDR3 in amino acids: CASSQVPLLSHEQFF. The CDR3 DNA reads TGCGCCAGCAGCCAAGTGCCGTTACTATCCCATGAGCAGTTCTTC.

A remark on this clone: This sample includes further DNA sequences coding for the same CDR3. The CDR3 bases are TGCGCCAGTTCACCCGGGACAGGGAACACTGAAGCTTTCTTT. Amino acid sequence: CASSPGTGNTEAFF. The chain recombines TRBV5-1 with TRBJ1-1, with 8 bases identical to TRBD1. The CDR3 consists of 14 residues. Germline values: CDR1 SGHRS, CDR2 YFSETQ. V gave up 8 bases and J gave up 1 base; unmatched junction bases: 7.

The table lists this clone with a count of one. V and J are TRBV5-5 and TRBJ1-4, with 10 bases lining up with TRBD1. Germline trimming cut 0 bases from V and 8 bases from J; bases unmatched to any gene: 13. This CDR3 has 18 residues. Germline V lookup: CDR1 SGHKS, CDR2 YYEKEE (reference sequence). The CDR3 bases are TGTGCCAGCAGCTTGGCCGGAGGCTTCGGGACAGGGGAGGAAAAACTGTTTTTT. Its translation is CASSLAGGFGTGEEKLFF.

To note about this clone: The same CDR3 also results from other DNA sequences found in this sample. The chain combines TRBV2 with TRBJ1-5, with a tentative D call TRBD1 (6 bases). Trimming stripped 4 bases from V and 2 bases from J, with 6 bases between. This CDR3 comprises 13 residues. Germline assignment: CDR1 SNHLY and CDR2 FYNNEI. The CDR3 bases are TGTGCCAGCAGTGGGACAGGCAATCAGCCCCAGCATTTT. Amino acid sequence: CASSGTGNQPQHF.

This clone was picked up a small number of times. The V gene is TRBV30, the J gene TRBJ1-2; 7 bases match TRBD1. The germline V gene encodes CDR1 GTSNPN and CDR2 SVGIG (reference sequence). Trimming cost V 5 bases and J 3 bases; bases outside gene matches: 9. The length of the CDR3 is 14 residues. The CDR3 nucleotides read TGTGCCTGGGAAAACAGGGGTGGGTACTATGGCTACACCTTC. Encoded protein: CAWENRGGYYGYTF.

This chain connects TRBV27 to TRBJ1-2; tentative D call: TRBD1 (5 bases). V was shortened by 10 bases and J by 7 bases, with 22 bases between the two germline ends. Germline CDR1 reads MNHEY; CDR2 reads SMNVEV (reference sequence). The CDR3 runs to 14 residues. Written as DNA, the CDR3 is TGTGCCACCCTTCGGGTCGCAGGGCGAGGTGGCTACACCTTC. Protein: CATLRVAGRGGYTF.

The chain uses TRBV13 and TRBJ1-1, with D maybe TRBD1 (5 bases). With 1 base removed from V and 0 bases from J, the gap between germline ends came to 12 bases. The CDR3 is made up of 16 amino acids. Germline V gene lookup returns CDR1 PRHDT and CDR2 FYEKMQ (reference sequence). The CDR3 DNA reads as TGTGCCAGCAGCTTAGTGGGGGAGGTCGTGAACACTGAAGCTTTCTTT. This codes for CASSLVGEVVNTEAFF.

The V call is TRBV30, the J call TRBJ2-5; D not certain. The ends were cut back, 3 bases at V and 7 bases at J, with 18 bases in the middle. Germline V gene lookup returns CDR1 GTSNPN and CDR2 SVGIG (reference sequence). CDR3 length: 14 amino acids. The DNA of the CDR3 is TGTGCCTGGAGCCCTCAAGCTCCTGGCGGGACCCAGTACTTC. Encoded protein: CAWSPQAPGGTQYF.